This entry describes one T cell receptor beta chain. Its specific antigen is unknown. Base qualities are not provided; no much larger clone lies one nucleotide away. This sample was taken from a study of cytomegalovirus exposure and HLA in healthy donors (TCRdb year 2017). About the full investigation: An earlier analysis of roughly 500 of the donors reported about 250 Gb of sequence data and some 120 million unique TCR beta sequences from some 180 million T cells. Approximately 310 gigabases of sequencing data and approximately 91 million unique TCR sequences made up an early release that covered several hundred HLA-typed donors. Of the roughly 400 genotyped donors, 81% were placed in the genetic ancestry cluster associated with self-reported Caucasian donors. The study aimed to test whether signatures of past pathogen exposure could be identified by cataloging public T cell receptors. The study profiled the T cell repertoires of hundreds of subjects by immunosequencing and related them to cytomegalovirus serostatus. Besides the first cohort of approximately 670 subjects, a separate validation cohort made up of roughly 120 different subjects was used. To predict cytomegalovirus infection status, the study brought together high-throughput TCR immunosequencing, statistical association of individual TCRs with disease status, and machine learning. A later analysis re-analyzed previously published TCR beta repertoires from roughly 600 donors and added high-resolution HLA genotyping to study TCR occurrence patterns. In the later analysis, no new phenotypic data were used to find candidate immune exposures; instead, reliance was placed on TCR beta sequences and their occurrence across donors. In an earlier analysis of around 540 of the donors, high-throughput TCR beta sequencing was used to judge whether each TCR beta V gene segment behaved as functional or pseudogenic. Alongside the repertoire data, information on donor age, sex, ethnicity and CMV serostatus was compiled. A later genetic analysis took genome-wide SNP genotypes for about three fifths of the roughly 670 donors and used that subset as a discovery cohort. All discovery cohort repertoires had been generated using a single sequencing platform. Class I and class II HLA loci were covered by the typing at four-digit resolution. The number of typed donors differed by locus: roughly 629-640 for A, B, C, DRB1 and DQB1; approximately 520 for DQA1; 606 for DPA1; and 400 to 480 for DPB1. Because of strong linkage in the cohort, roughly 5 DR-DQ haplotypes were treated as single units for association and clustering. Among under 450 genotyped donors of the cohort, an average of approximately 250,000 unique TCR beta nucleotide sequences were sequenced per donor, 15% to 20% of them non-productive.

The investigation overall reported the following: In a later analysis, several top co-occurrence clusters were reported to appear linked to parvovirus B19, influenza, CMV and Epstein-Barr virus. For the cohort, immune exposure information was limited to CMV serostatus. A total of about 150 TCR beta chains were listed by the study as associated with cytomegalovirus. In both the original and validation cohorts, the classifier was reported to diagnose cytomegalovirus status with high specificity and sensitivity. In this cohort, only TCR beta chains were sequenced, and detectable features were limited by the absence of alpha or paired-chain data. Because some donors lacked HLA typing at each locus, the association tests relied only on the typed subset. Correlated functional status among segregating V segments might reflect linkage disequilibrium, but an unknown experimental factor could not be ruled out. Presence/absence analyses assumed roughly uniform sequencing depth across donors, an assumption that may not hold. A cluster of highly shared sequence variants was judged likely to be a technical artifact of the sequencing pipeline. At a false discovery rate of 0.05, a later analysis linked around 15,000 TCR beta sequences to specific HLA alleles. Because counts were too low, roughly 18 rarely observed V segments, including chromosome 9 orphons, were left out of the earlier analysis of roughly 600 of the donors. According to a later genetic analysis, donors in an Asian-associated ancestry cluster had fewer N-insertions in productive TCRs than the approximately 700-donor mean. Compared with equally common non-associated chains, HLA-associated TCR beta chains in a later analysis were more clonally expanded and had lower generation probabilities. A later analysis found that TCR association rates varied across HLA loci, with DRB1 alleles showing the most associated TCRs and HLA-C alleles the fewest. A further reported finding was that TCR beta sequences accurately predicted the HLA-A and HLA-B alleles for most subjects in the first cohort. In an earlier analysis of more than 500 of the donors, most TCR beta V segments appeared in productive rearrangements about 90% or about 30% of the time, broadly matching IMGT annotations. Most TCR sequences were observed very rarely across donors, whereas some public TCRs were present in many individuals. When HLA alleles, especially DR and DQ, strongly co-occurred, attributing TCR associations to individual alleles was difficult. It was suggested by the authors that the approach could potentially be generalized to other disease states and immunological phenotypes. According to a later analysis, most CMV-associated TCR beta chains appeared to be HLA-restricted, and the HLA associations seemed to be driven largely by CMV exposure. In vitro tests confirmed that a few of the cytomegalovirus-associated TCR beta chains recognize cytomegalovirus antigens. An association between a missense DCLRE1C variant and V-gene and J-gene trimming of TCR beta chains was found in a later genetic analysis and replicated in an independent cohort. Some IMGT-functional V segments, including TRBV6-2 and TRBV6-3, could not be told apart with the 87-base-pair reads, so those segments were excluded.

From its cysteine to its phenylalanine, the CDR3 spans 14 amino acids. Only the CDR3 portion is preserved as DNA: 42 bases, with reading frame beginning at the first base. Between the V and J ends, shortened by 0 bases and 2 bases respectively, the junction contains 8 bases. CDR1 SGHRS and CDR2 YFSETQ were looked up in the germline V gene. Receptor amplification or capture employed the immunoSEQ multiplex PCR assay. A mixture of 60 forward primers for TCR Vbeta segments and 13 reverse primers for TCR Jbeta segments was used in the multiplex PCR. The CDR3 region of rearranged TCR beta genes was amplified from genomic DNA with a multiplex PCR assay. The amplified TCR beta libraries were sequenced on the Illumina HiSeq System as 87-base-pair reads. Per the source publication's procedure: Across the 640 or so repertoires, a later analysis counted 60 million to 90 million unique TCR beta chains, roughly 11 million of which were shared by at least two donors. Raw reads were error-corrected and collapsed into unique sequences by a nearest-neighbor algorithm in which closely related sequences were merged to remove PCR and sequencing errors. V, D and J gene segments were assigned by aligning CDR3 sequences to IMGT reference sequences. For a sequence to be retained, a match of at least six nucleotides was required to both a V gene segment and a J gene segment. Rearrangements were classified as productive when the CDR3 lacked stop codons and remained in frame with V and J, and all other rearrangements were classified as non-productive. CDR3 was defined according to IMGT convention as the region running from the second conserved V-encoded cysteine to the conserved J-encoded phenylalanine. The earlier analysis of approximately 590 of the donors excluded any sequence lacking an unambiguous match to a single V gene segment. An earlier analysis of several hundred of the donors called V segments functional above 56.7% productive rearrangements and segregating when the between-donor standard deviation exceeded 5%. A statistical classification framework was built to diagnose cytomegalovirus status from the catalog of TCR beta chain sequences. V and J gene assignment, in a later analysis, came from comparing TCR nucleotide sequences with IMGT/GENE-DB human TR gene sequences. Using the TCRdist pipeline, a later analysis assigned CDR3 sequences along with most-parsimonious VDJ recombination scenarios. A later analysis defined each TCR beta chain by its CDR3 amino acid sequence plus V-gene family, and excluded reads lacking a unique V-gene family. A later analysis removed several hundred highly shared, low-generation-probability nucleotide sequences to deal with suspected cross-contamination and a sequencing artifact. In a later analysis, a clonal expansion index was calculated for each public chain from normalized within-repertoire ranks of inferred template counts. A later analysis computed generation probabilities with a VDJ recombination model fitted to out-of-frame rearrangements, and checked the results against IGoR. Hypergeometric tests were used in a later analysis to score TCR-TCR, TCR-HLA and TCR-CMV co-occurrence, with a repertoire-size bias correction applied to the TCR pairs. To estimate false discovery rates, a later analysis permuted the HLA or CMV assignments 20 times. In a later analysis, co-occurring TCRs were grouped with DBSCAN, and TCRdist sequence similarity was added when clustering was performed within HLA-allele-positive subsets. Repertoires with fewer than 30,000 or more than 120,000 public chains, plus five repertoires with anomalous nucleotide sharing, were excluded from co-occurrence clustering. Not all clones reach the TCRdb copy of this immuneACCESS table, which keeps in-frame sequences only. Checked studies attribute under half of the gap to unresolved V genes and leave the rest unexplained. Clonal size and the V and J genes are those of that table, whereas D and trimming came from the DNA. This sample comprises 100,000 to 150,000 clones, approximately 81% of them detected only once. Clones ranked in the top ten supply about 0.74% of the sample.

The cohort comprised hundreds of healthy bone marrow donors. At the time of sampling, all cohort members were nominally healthy, though unrecorded immune exposures were likely present. The donor tested CMV seronegative, placing the donor among the 350 or so seronegative members of the cohort. Every donor gave a peripheral blood sample, and the peripheral blood mononuclear cells from that sample were used for TCR beta sequencing. Genomic DNA was extracted from the blood cell samples with the Qiagen DNeasy Blood Extraction Kit. Here the chain combines TRBV5-1 and TRBJ2-5, and TRBD2 may be the D gene, going by 5 matching bases. This TCR came from a man aged 18 to 35 in good health and CMV-seronegative. Source material: PBMCs. The CDR3 region: CASSLVTIQETQYF. The base sequence is TGCGCCAGCAGCTTGGTGACTATTCAAGAGACCCAGTACTTC.